The subject of this entry is one T cell receptor beta chain. Its target antigen remains unknown. No qualities accompany the bases; no much larger clone lies one base away. The CDR3 regions of human TCRbeta chains were analyzed by immunosequencing. From the authors' description of their analysis: TCRs in the repertoires were compared against a reference library of SARS-CoV-2-specific TCRs that had been generated with the MIRA antigen-specificity platform. Breadth was defined as the fraction of unique TCRs that were SARS-CoV-2-associated. Depth was defined as the fraction of total T cells that were SARS-CoV-2-associated. Using the MIRA data, every spike-specific TCR was mapped to the spike region that the TCR reacted to and assigned to either a CD4 or a CD8 class. Log10-transformed breadth and depth values were compared by one-way ANOVA with Sidak's multiple comparisons tests. This is the immuneACCESS table as TCRdb keeps it, with only in-frame sequences that have V and J called. A part of the clones is gone; compared with another copy, unresolved V genes explain less than half, and the rest is unexplained. V, J and clone size were drawn from that table, and D and trimming were deduced from the DNA. The sample has over 100,000 clones on record, approximately 90% of them singletons. The ten largest clones capture 2.4% of the sample.

This specimen comes from a study of T cell responses to AZD1222 COVID-19 vaccine (dated by TCRdb to the early 2020s). With regard to the full study: Because spike-specific TCR depth and breadth did not differ between the two schedules, AZD1222 recipients who got a second dose at roughly 4 weeks were pooled with those who got a second dose at roughly 12 weeks. A total of 233 trial participants underwent TCR sequencing, of whom 200 to 220 had received two doses of AZD1222 and some 26 had received two doses of the MenACWY control vaccine. Trial participants were enrolled by age into subgroups of 18-55, 56-69 and 70-plus years, and around 150, 28 and 57 TCR-sequenced participants, respectively, were included in these subgroups.

The time point label of this sample denotes: baseline before first vaccination. Vaccinee samples were obtained from the UK trials COV001 and COV002, which included a single-blind randomized controlled phase 2/3 trial of AZD1222 (ChAdOx1 nCoV-19) in healthy adults. For TCRbeta chain sequencing, PBMC samples from trial participants were taken at day 0 and at day 28 after the second dose. Overall study results and their limits: Conclusions about previously exposed vaccinees are limited because only five to seven AZD1222 recipients were SARS-CoV-2 seropositive at baseline. In the small 56-69-year group, the increase in depth fell short of significance, most likely because of low power. Epitopes outside the regions mutated in the B.1.351 and B.1.1.7 variants were reportedly recognized by nearly half of the unique spike-specific TCRs. Because no day 14 peak-response samples were available, repertoires were characterized only after the peak T cell response. The whole spike protein was spanned by vaccine-associated CD4 TCRs, and dominant responses were seen in regions 160-218 and 743-854. Spike-specific TCR breadth and depth rose significantly after two AZD1222 doses compared with day 0 and with MenACWY recipients. Participants were mostly white British, with more females than males. The authors suggested clonal diversity may have been underestimated.

From the germline V gene, CDR1 is MDHEN and CDR2 is SYDVKM. The CDR3 sequence holds 12 residues, the cysteine and phenylalanine included. The retained sequence is limited to the CDR3, 36 bases, with the frame set at the first base. The V end loses 10 bases and the J end loses 7 bases, and a stretch of 16 bases separates them. In this chain, TRBV28 is recombined with TRBJ1-2, with TRBD1 perhaps the D gene, on 6 matching bases. This specimen was peripheral blood, taken on day 0 of AZD1222 vaccination. The clonotype comes from an adult in good health. CDR3 loop: CAISGAPGGYTF. At the DNA level, the sequence is TGTGCCATCTCGGGGGCGCCGGGTGGCTACACCTTC.